This TCR beta chain was found in a study of CD8+ T cells in alopecia areata. This clone was seen a single time. Antigen: not known. General study findings and limits: There were also resident alphabeta T cells of normal skin sequenced in scalp samples.

The CDR3 totals 13 residues. Germline lookup yields CDR1 GTSNPN and CDR2 SVGIG (reference sequence). V shed 1 base and J shed 1 base, with 8 bases lying between them. Sequencing templates came from extracted RNA that was reverse transcribed into cDNA. Here immunoSEQ multiplex PCR was the method, and the copy in TCRdb shows in-frame clones only, minus some. The data contain 110,000 to 150,000 clones, roughly 61% of them singletons. The material sequenced was CD4+ T cells sorted from blood, taken at week 0. The sequence was collected from a human donor with alopecia areata. The V gene is TRBV30, the J gene TRBJ2-7; D is unclear. The CDR3 DNA follows: TGTGCCTGGAGTGACGACGGTTCCTACGAGCAGTACTTC. Residues: CAWSDDGSYEQYF.